This T cell receptor (beta chain) came from a study of blood T cell repertoires in COVID-19 (dated by TCRdb to the early 2020s). In terms of the full investigation: Collaborator samples came from the United States, Italy and Spain and covered acute and convalescent phases of COVID-19. The repertoires were released in a freely available public database meant as a resource for research on the immune response to SARS-CoV-2. HLA class I and class II types, where available, came from metadata supplied by the sample provider rather than from assay-based typing. A de-identified subject ID, COVID-19 status, age in years and sex were almost always included in the sample metadata. Samples were obtained from the ongoing ImmuneRACE study (first 160 participants) and from some 1,200 subjects provided by 6 global collaborators. Subjects who had been exposed to COVID-19, were actively infected with it, or had recovered from it provided the deeply sampled blood TCRbeta repertoires that made up the dataset. The prospective study material was composed of cDNA or gDNA derived from T cells, B-cell-depleted T cells, or PBMCs. The investigation overall reported the following: Clinical and demographic metadata were provided uncurated, with the amount varying by source and participant.

The cysteine opens and the phenylalanine closes a CDR3 of 17 amino acids. The only DNA kept is the CDR3, 51 bases in frame from the first base. The germline V gene gives CDR1 as SGHTA and CDR2 as FQGTGA. Ends trimmed: V by 5 bases, J by 3 bases; bases unmatched to a gene: 8. The immunoSEQ Assay, a bias-controlled multiplex PCR, was used to amplify TCRbeta CDR3 regions from genomic DNA. The authors processed their data as follows. Nucleated cell counts per sample were estimated from amplification of reference gene primers within the assay. Sequence reads were collapsed and filtered to measure the absolute abundance of every unique TCRbeta CDR3 rearrangement. For each sample, productive Simpson clonality was calculated as the square root of Simpson's diversity index across productive rearrangements. TCRdb took this table from immuneACCESS and kept in-frame rearrangements with V and J called. Such tables lack part of the clones; where checked against another copy, unresolved V genes explain under half of the gap, and the rest is unexplained. V and J calls and clone size follow that table, whereas D and trimming were derived from the DNA. For this sample the table gives approximately 200,000 clones, of which around four fifths were detected only once. Roughly 5.3% of the sample belongs to the ten largest clones.

For this clone: Which antigen it targets is not known. No much larger clone is present one base from it, and per-base qualities are unavailable.

Another Seattle source contributed samples from volunteer blood donors who had recovered from COVID-19. Whole blood was collected in K2EDTA tubes by collaborating institutions according to the institutions' own protocols. For TCRbeta analysis, collaborators shipped samples in one of three forms: frozen whole blood, isolated PBMCs, or DNA extracted from either of those sample types. The sequence is built from TRBV7-3 and TRBJ2-3; TRBD2 agrees with 13 junctional bases. The TCR was taken from a woman aged 55 to 70 who had recovered from COVID-19. Sample: peripheral blood. The CDR3: CASSRTRTSGGTDTQYF. In nucleotide form, the sequence is TGTGCCAGCAGCCGAACAAGGACTAGCGGGGGTACAGATACGCAGTATTTT.